These 20 T cell receptor beta chains were sequenced from one sample in a study of T cell responses to AZD1222 COVID-19 vaccine. The data were produced by immunoSEQ multiplex PCR, yet TCRdb's version contains in-frame clones alone and is incomplete. The sample carries fewer than 30,000 clones, around 86% recorded once. Material: peripheral blood, obtained 28 days after the second AZD1222 dose. Source of these receptors: an adult who received the AZD1222 COVID-19 vaccine.

The CDR3 DNA reads as TGCGCCAGCAGCCCCCGAGGACAGGCGGGAGATACGCAGTATTTT. Protein: CASSPRGQAGDTQYF. The chain employs TRBV5-1 and TRBJ2-3; the match to TRBD1 covers 7 bases. The germline V gene has CDR1 SGHRS and CDR2 YFSETQ. V gave up 4 bases and J gave up 5 bases; unmatched junction bases: 10. The CDR3 runs to 15 residues.

The J gene is TRBJ1-3, the V gene TRBV7-6; D remains unclear. Germline CDR1 reads SGHVS; CDR2 reads FNYEAQ. There are 15 residues in the CDR3. Deletions cut 2 bases from V and 0 bases from J, with 8 bases between. The CDR3 here is CASSLQVRSGNTIYF. The CDR3, as DNA: TGTGCCAGCAGCTTACAGGTTCGCTCTGGAAACACCATATATTTT.

The chain uses TRBV3-1 (or the pseudogene TRBV3-2) and TRBJ2-7, with TRBD2 identical over 12 bases. V was clipped by 4 bases and J by 3 bases; unmatched bases: 4. This CDR3 is 15 amino acids long. Germline V gene sequence: CDR1 LGHDT, CDR2 YNNKEL (reference sequence). This CDR3 is CASSPPGLAGYEQYF. The CDR3 coding sequence is TGTGCCAGCAGCCCCCCGGGACTAGCGGGCTACGAGCAGTACTTC.

The J gene is TRBJ2-3, the V gene TRBV24-1; D might be TRBD1 (6 bases). Germline V lookup: CDR1 KGHDR, CDR2 SFDVKD. Trimming left V 7 bases short and J 1 base short, with 8 bases between. CDR3 length: 13 residues. This CDR3 reads CATSPGGTDTQYF. CDR3 nucleotides: TGTGCCACCAGCCCAGGGGGCACAGATACGCAGTATTTT.

This rearrangement joins TRBV9 to TRBJ1-1, with D possibly matching TRBD1 (5 bases). The CDR3 has 13 amino acids. Trimming left V 3 bases short and J 4 bases short, with 10 bases between. The germline gives CDR1 SGDLS, CDR2 YYNGEE. The CDR3 DNA reads as TGTGCCAGCAGCGCGCATACAGGCACTGAAGCTTTCTTT. Residues: CASSAHTGTEAFF.

Only a few counts were recorded for this clone. The chain joins TRBV5-1 to TRBJ1-2, with TRBD1 as a possible D gene (5 bases). V lost 1 base and J 3 bases, leaving 10 bases between the germline ends. The CDR3 is made up of 14 amino acids. The germline gives CDR1 SGHRS, CDR2 YFSETQ. The CDR3 protein is CASSLFTGDYGYTF. Here the CDR3 DNA reads TGCGCCAGCAGCTTGTTCACAGGAGACTATGGCTACACCTTC.

The chain combines TRBV7-9 with TRBJ2-1; 10 positions match TRBD2. Per the germline V gene, CDR1 is SEHNR and CDR2 is FQNEAQ (reference sequence). Losses at the gene ends were 4 bases for V and 5 bases for J; bases not matched to a gene: 5. The CDR3 length is 15 residues. The CDR3 loop reads CASSYFSGGNNEQFF. The CDR3 DNA sequence: TGTGCCAGCAGCTACTTTAGCGGGGGGAACAATGAGCAGTTCTTC.

The V and J genes are TRBV18 and TRBJ1-1; D unclear. V was clipped by 4 bases and J by 5 bases, with 17 bases between them. CDR1 and CDR2 (germline): KGHSH, LQKENI. The CDR3 length is 15 residues. In DNA form, the CDR3 reads TGTGCCAGCTCACTCCCGACGTCGGAGGAAACTGAAGCTTTCTTT. Translating it yields CASSLPTSEETEAFF.

The chain has TRBV20-1 and TRBJ2-1; unclear D gene. Germline V CDR1 and CDR2: DFQATT, SNEGSKA (reference sequence). The V gene lost 6 bases and the J gene lost 12 bases, with 15 bases spanning the gap. The CDR3 is 11 residues long. The CDR3 sequence: CSANNIAGQFF. For the CDR3, the DNA is TGCAGTGCCAACAACATCGCTGGGCAGTTCTTC.

J is TRBJ2-7 and V is TRBV6-5; TRBD2 matches at 10 bases. V was clipped by 7 bases and J by 0 bases; unmatched bases: 6. CDR1 is MNHEY and CDR2 is SVGAGI in the germline V gene. The CDR3 consists of 15 residues. The CDR3 sequence: CASTPTSGTSYEQYF. The DNA for the CDR3 is TGTGCCAGCACTCCTACTAGCGGGACCTCCTACGAGCAGTACTTC.

This clone was found a few times. The chain employs TRBV19 and TRBJ2-6; possible D gene TRBD1, 6 bases. In germline, CDR1 is LNHDA, CDR2 SQIVND (reference sequence). Trimming pared 8 bases from V and 0 bases from J, leaving 11 bases between. This CDR3 has 15 residues. CDR3 DNA: TGTGCCAGTGGGTCAGGGGCCTCTGGGGCCAACGTCCTGACTTTC. This gives the protein CASGSGASGANVLTF. The complete variable domain, with remaining parts taken from reference TRBV19 and TRBJ2-6, reads DGGITQSPKYLFRKEGQNVTLSCEQNLNHDAMYWYRQDPGQGLRLIYYSQIVNDFQKGDIAEGYSVSREKKESFPLTVTSAQKNPTAFYLCASGSGASGANVLTFGAGSRLTVL.

This clone was counted a few times. The rearrangement links TRBV30 to TRBJ1-2, with unresolved D. The germline V and J ends were trimmed by 1 base and 8 bases, with 20 bases remaining between them. Germline-derived CDR1 and CDR2 are GTSNPN and SVGIG (reference sequence). This CDR3 has 15 amino acids. The CDR3 region is CAWSALSGWRSGYTF. The DNA of the CDR3 is TGTGCCTGGAGTGCCCTCTCGGGGTGGAGGAGCGGCTACACCTTC. Drawing the rest from reference TRBV30 and TRBJ1-2, the complete variable domain is SQTIHQWPATLVQPVGSPLSLECTVEGTSNPNLYWYRQAAGRGLQLLFYSVGIGQISSEVPQNLSASRPQDRQFILSSKKLLLSDSGFYLCAWSALSGWRSGYTFGSGTRLTVV.

The rearrangement links TRBV2 to TRBJ2-7; TRBD2 agrees at 7 bases. Germline V gene sequence: CDR1 SNHLY, CDR2 FYNNEI. J was trimmed by 3 bases and V by 5 bases; bases with no gene match: 10. The CDR3 runs to 15 residues. CDR3 in amino acids: CASSRVSAGDYEQYF. Written as DNA, the CDR3 is TGTGCCAGCAGTCGCGTGAGTGCGGGAGACTACGAGCAGTACTTC.

The gene calls are TRBV5-1 and TRBJ1-6; D might be TRBD1 (6 bases). The CDR3 sequence is 16 residues long. The V gene lost 1 base and the J gene lost 0 bases, with 8 bases spanning the gap. From germline, CDR1 is SGHRS and CDR2 YFSETQ. CDR3 protein: CASSLQGSSYNSPLHF. Written as DNA, the CDR3 is TGCGCCAGCAGCTTGCAGGGGAGCTCCTATAATTCACCCCTCCACTTT. The variable domain in full, with the rest retrieved from reference TRBV5-1 and TRBJ1-6, is KAGVTQTPRYLIKTRGQQVTLSCSPISGHRSVSWYQQTPGQGLQFLFEYFSETQRNKGNFPGRFSGRQFSNSRSEMNVSTLELGDSALYLCASSLQGSSYNSPLHFGNGTRLTVT.

This clone has a handful of counts. The chain couples TRBV7-3 to TRBJ2-1; TRBD1 is a possible D gene (6 bases). In germline, CDR1 is SGHTA, CDR2 FQGTGA. Trimming took off 5 bases at V and 10 bases at J, with 12 bases between the two ends. The CDR3 runs to 12 residues. CDR3 nucleotides: TGTGCCAGCAGCACACAGGGCAGGGAGCAGTTCTTC. It encodes CASSTQGREQFF.

The J gene is TRBJ1-2, the V gene TRBV10-3; no clear D. Germline CDR1 and CDR2: ENHRY and SYGVKD. Between the trimmed V and J ends, which lost 0 bases and 4 bases, there was a span of 18 bases. The CDR3 loop spans 17 amino acids. In DNA form, the CDR3 reads TGTGCCATCAGTGAGTCGGACGGGTCCTCTTTCAGCTATGGCTACACCTTC. Its translation: CAISESDGSSFSYGYTF.

Comment on this clone: The junction departs from germline at one end; a sequencing error may be responsible. V gene TRBV29-1 combines with J gene TRBJ2-3, with TRBD2 matching 10 bases. Germline V gene data show CDR1 as SQVTM and CDR2 as ANQGSEA. The CDR3 is 13 residues long. CDR3 residues: CSVEDPSGRVPWF. As DNA, the CDR3 is TGCAGCGTTGAAGATCCCAGCGGGAGGGTGCCTTGGTTT.

CDR3 in DNA: TGTGCCAGCACCCTCCCGGGTAGCACCGGGGAGCTGTTTTTT. This translates into CASTLPGSTGELFF. The chain combines TRBV6-5 with TRBJ2-2; D gene uncertain. Germline V CDR1 and CDR2: MNHEY, SVGAGI. Trimming took 7 bases from V and 4 from J, leaving 13 bases between them. CDR3 length: 14 residues.

The chain joins TRBV3-1 (or the pseudogene TRBV3-2) to TRBJ2-2, with D uncertain. Germline values: CDR1 LGHDT, CDR2 YNNKEL (reference sequence). The length of the CDR3 is 16 residues. With 2 bases removed from V and 5 bases from J, the gap between germline ends came to 15 bases. Here the CDR3 DNA reads TGTGCCAGCAGCCAATCCCTTATTCGAGGTACCGGGGAGCTGTTTTTT. Translating gives CASSQSLIRGTGELFF.

This clone has a single count. V usage is TRBV7-2 and J usage is TRBJ2-2; no definite D call. This CDR3 region has 16 residues. From germline, CDR1 is SGHTA and CDR2 FQGNSA. The V and J ends lost 1 base and 2 bases respectively, with 11 bases between them. The CDR3 DNA reads as TGTGCCAGCAGCTTAGTCGGTCTGGCTAACACCGGGGAGCTGTTTTTT. The encoded protein is CASSLVGLANTGELFF. The full variable domain, in which reference TRBV7-2 and TRBJ2-2 provide the parts outside the CDR3, is GAGVSQSPSNKVTEKGKDVELRCDPISGHTALYWYRQSLGQGLEFLIYFQGNSAPDKSGLPSDRFSAERTGGSVSTLTIQRTQQEDSAVYLCASSLVGLANTGELFFGEGSRLTVL.